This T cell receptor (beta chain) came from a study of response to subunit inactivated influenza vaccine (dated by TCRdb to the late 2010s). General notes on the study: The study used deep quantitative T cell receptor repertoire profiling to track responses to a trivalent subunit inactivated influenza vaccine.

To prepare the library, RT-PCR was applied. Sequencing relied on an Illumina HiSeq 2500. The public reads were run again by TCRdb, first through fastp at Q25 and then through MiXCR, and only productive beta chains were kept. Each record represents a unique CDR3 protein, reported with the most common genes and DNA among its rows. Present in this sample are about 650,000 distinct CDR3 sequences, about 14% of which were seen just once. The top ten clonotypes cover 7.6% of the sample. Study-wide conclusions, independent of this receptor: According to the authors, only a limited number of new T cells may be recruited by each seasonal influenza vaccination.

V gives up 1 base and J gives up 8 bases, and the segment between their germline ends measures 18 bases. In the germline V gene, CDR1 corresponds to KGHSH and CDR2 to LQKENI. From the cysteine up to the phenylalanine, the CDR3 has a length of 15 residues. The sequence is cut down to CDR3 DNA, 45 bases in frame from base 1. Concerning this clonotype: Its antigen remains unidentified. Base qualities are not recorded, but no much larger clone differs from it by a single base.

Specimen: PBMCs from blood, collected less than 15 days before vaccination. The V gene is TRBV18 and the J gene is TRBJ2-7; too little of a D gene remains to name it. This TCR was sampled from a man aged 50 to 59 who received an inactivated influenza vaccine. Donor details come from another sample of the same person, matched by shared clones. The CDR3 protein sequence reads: CASSPHPDVPNKQYF. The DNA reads TGTGCCAGCTCACCACACCCCGATGTTCCGAACAAGCAGTACTTC.